Shown below are 7 T cell receptor beta chains from a single sample sequenced in a study of blood T cell repertoires in COVID-19. Libraries were prepared by immunoSEQ multiplex PCR; TCRdb keeps only in-frame clonotypes and omits some of them. Here the sample spans under 55,000 clones, roughly 86% being singletons. Sequenced: peripheral blood. These receptors were taken from a human donor in a cohort sampled during active COVID-19.

The chain carries TRBV29-1 and TRBJ2-1; the D gene is possibly TRBD2 (6 bases). Germline CDR1 SQVTM, CDR2 ANQGSEA. The CDR3 runs 17 residues. V was shortened by 6 bases and J by 6 bases, with 27 bases between the two germline ends. The CDR3 sequence: CSVAGTTGVSFSNEQFF. In DNA form, the CDR3 reads TGCAGCGTAGCTGGTACAACGGGAGTCTCCTTTTCCAATGAGCAGTTCTTC.

The rearrangement uses TRBV2 and TRBJ2-6, with no clear D. The V end lost 3 bases, the J end lost 0 bases, and 9 bases lay between the germline ends. Germline CDR1 and CDR2: SNHLY and FYNNEI. The length of the CDR3 is 16 residues. For the CDR3, the DNA is TGTGCCAGCAGTGAGCAGGCACACTCTGGGGCCAACGTCCTGACTTTC. It is translated as CASSEQAHSGANVLTF.

The CDR3 bases are TGTGCCAGCAGCTTCACAGTCACTGAAGCTTTCTTT. Amino acids: CASSFTVTEAFF. The rearrangement links TRBV13 to TRBJ1-1, with unresolved D. CDR1 PRHDT and CDR2 FYEKMQ come from the germline V gene (reference sequence). The CDR3 sequence is 12 residues long. Trimming shortened V by 3 bases and J by 4 bases, and 6 bases separated the two germline ends.

The chain couples TRBV7-2 to TRBJ2-7; possibly TRBD2 for D (6 bases). Germline CDR1 SGHTA, CDR2 FQGNSA. The CDR3 totals 14 residues. Trimming shortened V by 3 bases and J by 9 bases, and 18 bases separated the two germline ends. In nucleotides, the CDR3 is TGTGCCAGCAGCTTTGGGTCGGGGCGGGGTCGGCAGTACTTC. Its protein is CASSFGSGRGRQYF.

V usage is TRBV19 and J usage is TRBJ1-1; D call uncertain. The CDR3 is made up of 13 amino acids. CDR1 is LNHDA, CDR2 SQIVND, per germline (reference sequence). The V and J ends lost 5 bases and 2 bases respectively, with 9 bases between them. The CDR3 nucleotides read TGTGCCAGTAGTTACACACGCAACACTGAAGCTTTCTTT. It is translated as CASSYTRNTEAFF.

Points on this clone: Other DNA sequences in this sample translate to the same CDR3. The chain recombines TRBV6-5 with TRBJ1-1; perhaps TRBD1 as D (6 bases). CDR1 and CDR2 (germline): MNHEY, SVGAGI. The CDR3 spans 13 residues. The ends were cut back, 9 bases at V and 5 bases at J, with 16 bases in the middle. The CDR3 region is CASAGGLRTEAFF. The CDR3 nucleotides are TGTGCCAGTGCGGGGGGCCTAAGGACTGAAGCTTTCTTT.

CDR3 in amino acids: CASSFLRGGTEAFF. In nucleotides, the CDR3 is TGTGCCAGCAGTTTTTTACGGGGGGGCACTGAAGCTTTCTTT. The rearrangement joins TRBV6-2 or TRBV6-3 to TRBJ1-1; possible D gene TRBD1, 5 bases. There are 14 residues in the CDR3. Trimming removed 4 bases at V and 4 bases at J, with 13 bases between. Germline lookup yields CDR1 MNHEY and CDR2 SVGEGT.